Following are 15 T cell receptor beta chains from one sample sequenced in a study of identical twins. TCRdb processed the 5' RACE reads anew with MiXCR; each CDR3 protein has one entry. The sample yields about 300,000 distinct CDR3 sequences, roughly 12% seen once. This same sample was also taken into another study, of yellow fever vaccine responses in identical twins.

The sample taken for sequencing was CD8+ T cells sorted from blood. Receptors originate from a woman between 18 and 30 years old in good health.

A few counts support this clonotype. The rearrangement joins TRBV20-1 to TRBJ2-1; D is possibly TRBD2 (6 bases). With 5 bases removed from V and 4 bases from J, the gap between germline ends came to 12 bases. CDR3 size: 13 residues. Per the germline V gene, CDR1 is DFQATT and CDR2 is SNEGSKA (reference sequence). CDR3 coding DNA: TGCAGTGCTCGGGACTCCGAGTACAATGAGCAGTTCTTC. Translating gives CSARDSEYNEQFF.

A few counts support this clonotype. The chain uses TRBV6-1 and TRBJ2-2; TRBD2 matches 8 bases. The CDR3 covers 15 residues. V lost 7 bases and J lost 4; bases outside the gene matches: 8. Germline V gives CDR1 MNHNS, CDR2 SASEGT. The CDR3 spells CASNPGGPFTGELFF. In DNA form, the CDR3 reads TGTGCCAGCAATCCGGGGGGGCCTTTCACCGGGGAGCTGTTTTTT.

CDR3 nucleotides: TGTGCCATCAGTGAGTCGTCACGTCCCCGGACAGGGGACGAGCAGTACTTC. As protein: CAISESSRPRTGDEQYF. The chain uses TRBV10-3 and TRBJ2-7; 9 bases are shared with TRBD1. Per germline, CDR1 ENHRY and CDR2 SYGVKD. The CDR3 contains 17 residues. The J segment lost 5 bases and the V segment lost 0 bases, leaving 11 bases of the junction unmatched.

At least ten counts were recorded for this clonotype. The J gene is TRBJ2-7, the V gene TRBV12-3 or TRBV12-4; TRBD2 matches at 7 bases. V gave up 1 base and J gave up 0 bases; unmatched junction bases: 3. This CDR3 is built from 15 residues. CDR3 DNA: TGTGCCAGCAGTTTAGTCCGCGGGAGCTCCTACGAGCAGTACTTC. The encoded protein is CASSLVRGSSYEQYF.

This sequence joins TRBV11-2 and TRBJ1-4, with TRBD1 identical over 9 bases. CDR1 SGHAT and CDR2 FQNNGV come from the germline V gene. The CDR3 extends over 18 amino acids. V dropped 7 bases and J dropped 8; count of bases not matched to a gene: 20. In nucleotides, the CDR3 is TGTGCCAGCACCTCAACCTCCACCTGGGACAGGGTGAGCGAAAAACTGTTTTTT. Translated, it gives CASTSTSTWDRVSEKLFF.

This clonotype came up a few times. V and J are TRBV4-2 and TRBJ2-2; the D gene is possibly TRBD2 (5 bases). The CDR3 extends over 17 amino acids. Germline V gene sequence: CDR1 LGHNA, CDR2 YNFKEQ. V lost 0 bases to trimming and J lost 5 bases, with 16 bases between them. CDR3 region: CASSQDPVLADTGELFF. The CDR3 DNA is TGTGCCAGCAGCCAAGATCCGGTGCTAGCTGATACCGGGGAGCTGTTTTTT.

This clonotype has a handful of counts. The chain couples TRBV7-2 to TRBJ2-2; no clear D. Per the germline V gene, CDR1 is SGHTA and CDR2 is FQGNSA. The CDR3 extends over 15 amino acids. The germline V and J ends were trimmed by 4 bases and 6 bases, with 15 bases remaining between them. The CDR3 DNA sequence: TGTGCCAGCAGCTCAACAACTACCAACCCCGGGGAGCTGTTTTTT. Translating it yields CASSSTTTNPGELFF.

This clonotype was seen only a few times. The chain recombines TRBV11-2 with TRBJ2-1; possibly TRBD2 for D (6 bases). Trimming took 5 bases from V and 0 from J, leaving 17 bases between them. Per the germline V gene, CDR1 is SGHAT and CDR2 is FQNNGV. The length of the CDR3 is 17 residues. DNA of the CDR3: TGTGCCAGCAGCCCGATCGACCTCGGGAGCTCCTACAATGAGCAGTTCTTC. Translated, it gives CASSPIDLGSSYNEQFF.

V and J are TRBV2 and TRBJ2-7; TRBD2 matches at 8 bases. J gave up 0 bases and V 2 bases, and 9 bases lay outside the gene matches. The CDR3 is 17 amino acids. Germline V gene data show CDR1 as SNHLY and CDR2 as FYNNEI. CDR3 nucleotides: TGTGCCAGCAGTGAATCGCGGGAGGCCCTCAGCTCCTACGAGCAGTACTTC. Protein product: CASSESREALSSYEQYF.

The gene calls are TRBV20-1 and TRBJ2-1; TRBD2 aligns across 7 bases. Germline loops: CDR1 DFQATT, CDR2 SNEGSKA (reference sequence). This CDR3 region has 11 residues. Trimming took 5 bases from V and 10 from J; bases not matched to a gene: 5. This chain's CDR3 is CSARFSGEQFF. In nucleotides, the CDR3 is TGCAGTGCTCGATTTAGCGGGGAGCAGTTCTTC.

The rearrangement uses TRBV7-6 and TRBJ2-2; TRBD2 aligns across 14 bases. V was pared by 5 bases and J by 7 bases, with 6 bases of the junction left unmatched. Germline V gene sequence: CDR1 SGHVS, CDR2 FNYEAQ. The CDR3 is 16 residues long. This CDR3 is CASSAGLAGVNGELFF. CDR3 coding DNA: TGTGCCAGCAGCGCGGGACTAGCGGGAGTCAACGGGGAGCTGTTTTTT.

The chain joins TRBV28 to TRBJ2-1; possibly TRBD2 for D (5 bases). CDR3 length equals 14 residues. Trimming left V 5 bases short and J 8 bases short, with 16 bases between. CDR1 is MDHEN and CDR2 is SYDVKM in the germline V gene. CDR3 DNA: TGTGCCAGCAGTGCGATCACTAGGTGGTATGAGCAGTTCTTC. Encoded protein: CASSAITRWYEQFF.

The rearrangement uses TRBV19 and TRBJ2-1; D may be TRBD2 (5 bases). Trimming cost V 7 bases and J 4 bases, with 14 bases left between them. Germline CDR1 LNHDA, CDR2 SQIVND (reference sequence). The CDR3 has 14 amino acids. The CDR3 DNA is TGTGCCAGTATGGGAGAATTAACTTACAATGAGCAGTTCTTC. As protein: CASMGELTYNEQFF.

This clonotype has a handful of counts. V and J are TRBV7-8 and TRBJ2-7; D gene unclear. Trimming took off 4 bases at V and 7 bases at J, with 14 bases between the two ends. The CDR3 has 13 residues. CDR1 and CDR2 (germline): SGHVS, FQNEAQ. The CDR3 DNA reads as TGTGCCAGCAGCTCGGAGACACAGCCGGAGCAGTACGTC. It encodes CASSSETQPEQYV.

This clonotype has just a few counts. The genes are TRBV12-3 or TRBV12-4 and TRBJ2-3; maybe TRBD1 (6 bases). V was pared by 7 bases and J by 4 bases, with 15 bases between. This CDR3 spans 14 amino acids. The CDR3 region is CASTLRGKADTQYF. CDR3 DNA sequence: TGTGCCAGCACCCTTAGGGGGAAAGCAGATACGCAGTATTTT.